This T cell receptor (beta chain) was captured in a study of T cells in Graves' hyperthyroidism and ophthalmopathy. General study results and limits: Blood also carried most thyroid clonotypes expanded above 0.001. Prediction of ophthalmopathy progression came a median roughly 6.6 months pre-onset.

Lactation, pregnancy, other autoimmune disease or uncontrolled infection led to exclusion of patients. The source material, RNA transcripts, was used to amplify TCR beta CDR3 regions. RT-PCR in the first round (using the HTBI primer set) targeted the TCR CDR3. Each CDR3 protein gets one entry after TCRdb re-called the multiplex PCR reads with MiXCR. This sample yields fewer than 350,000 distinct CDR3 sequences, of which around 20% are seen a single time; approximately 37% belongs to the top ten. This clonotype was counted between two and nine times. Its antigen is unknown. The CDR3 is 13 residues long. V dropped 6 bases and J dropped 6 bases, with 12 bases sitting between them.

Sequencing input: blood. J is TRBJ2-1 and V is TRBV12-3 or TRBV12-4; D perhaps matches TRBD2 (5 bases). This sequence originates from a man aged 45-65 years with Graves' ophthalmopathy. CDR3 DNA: TGTGCCAGCAGGCCTACTAGAAGCAATGAGCAGTTCTTC. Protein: CASRPTRSNEQFF.